This TCR beta chain was found in a study of shared clonotypes between healthy human individuals. Study-level points and caveats: Roughly 5% was the fraction of naive CD4 clonotypes found shared across a handful of donors.

The CDR3 has 13 amino acids. V was trimmed by 3 bases and J by 2 bases, leaving 5 bases between them. Germline V gene data show CDR1 as MRHNA and CDR2 as SNTAGT. Worth noting for this clone: Its antigen is currently unknown.

Produced via immunoSEQ multiplex PCR; TCRdb's table is partial and in-frame only. The sample holds about a million clones, 60% to 85% seen once. The V and J genes are TRBV6-4 and TRBJ1-3; D call uncertain. This sequence originates from a man between 18 and 29 years old in good health. Some clones in this sample may be carry-over from other donors' samples. Sample: memory CD4+ T cells from PBMCs. Stated subset: CD45RA-negative fraction. The CDR3 here is CASSEVPGNTIYF. Written as DNA, the CDR3 is TGTGCCAGCAGTGAGGTCCCTGGAAACACCATATATTTT.